The next 20 T cell receptor beta chains were all read from a single sample in a study of tumor-infiltrating lymphocytes in primary liver carcinoma. Joint extraction of RNA and DNA used about 17-31 mg of bulk tissue that was unsorted. Total RNA (approximately 450 ng) served as template for TCR beta cDNA synthesis primed by a constant-region primer. Three-round nested multiplex PCR performed with slightly modified ARM-PCR produced the TCR beta libraries. TRBV1-TRBV30 forward primers and a C-beta reverse primer were used in the first two PCR rounds, which each ran for around 11 cycles. TCRdb reprocessed the multiplex PCR reads via MiXCR and lists one record per CDR3 protein. The sample has approximately 92,000 distinct CDR3 sequences; more than 60% are singletons. What was sequenced was liver tumor tissue from sampling region 5. Stated subset: tumor region T5, tumor centre. The source is a woman aged 60-75 years with primary liver carcinoma and hepatitis B virus infection.

To note about this clonotype: Because the CDR3 is missing its conserved closing phenylalanine or tryptophan, this is likely a read error. V usage is TRBV11-2 and J usage is TRBJ2-2; 8 bases line up with TRBD1. CDR1 and CDR2 from the germline V gene are SGHAT and FQNNGV. The CDR3 consists of 16 residues. Trimming cost V 7 bases and J 7 bases; bases outside gene matches: 14. The CDR3 spells CASTRDRGRGRGELFS. In nucleotides, the CDR3 is TGTGCCAGCACCCGCGACCGGGGCAGGGGGCGCGGGGAGCTGTTTTCT.

The chain links TRBV7-9 to TRBJ1-2; 7 bases fit TRBD1. CDR1 and CDR2 from the germline V gene are SEHNR and FQNEAQ (reference sequence). V lost 5 bases to trimming and J lost 6 bases; unmatched junction nucleotides: 3. CDR3 length equals 12 residues. The CDR3 reads CASSLDRDGYTF. The CDR3, as DNA: TGTGCCAGCAGCCTTGACAGGGATGGCTACACCTTC.

This clonotype was seen many times. The chain employs TRBV7-9 and TRBJ2-2, with TRBD2 matching 15 bases. CDR3 size: 15 residues. Germline lookup yields CDR1 SEHNR and CDR2 FQNEAQ (reference sequence). The junction had 4 bases not matched to a gene; V was cut back by 6 bases and J by 8 bases. The DNA of the CDR3 is TGTGCCAGCAGGGGACTAGCGGGAGGTGCAGGGGAGCTGTTTTTT. It yields the protein CASRGLAGGAGELFF.

The rearrangement links TRBV6-1 to TRBJ2-5, with 9 bases matching TRBD2. Germline V gene sequence: CDR1 MNHNS, CDR2 SASEGT. The V and J ends lost 9 bases and 7 bases, in that order; junction bases with no gene match: 12. The CDR3 loop spans 14 amino acids. Here the CDR3 DNA reads TGTGCCAGTAACGAGGGCGGGAGGGGAGGGACCCAGTACTTC. Protein: CASNEGGRGGTQYF.

Turning to this clonotype: The junction and the germline gene differ at one end; a read error may be behind it. The chain is built from TRBV15 and TRBJ2-2; D is unclear. Germline assignment: CDR1 LNHNV and CDR2 YYDKDF (reference sequence). The CDR3 has 13 residues. The CDR3 region is CAASTPHVWELFF. The CDR3 DNA is TGTGCCGCCAGCACCCCTCACGTCTGGGAGCTGTTTTTT. Filled out from reference TRBV15 and TRBJ2-2, the complete variable domain reads DAMVIQNPRYQVTQFGKPVTLSCSQTLNHNVMYWYQQKSSQAPKLLFHYYDKDFNNEADTPDNFQSRRPNTSFCFLDIRSPGLGDTAMYLCAASTPHVWELFFGEGSRLTVL.

Remarks on this clonotype: At one end the junction does not follow the germline gene, possibly because of a read error. This chain links TRBV24-1 with TRBJ2-1; 14 nucleotides agree with TRBD2. Germline V gives CDR1 KGHDR, CDR2 SFDVKD. The CDR3 sequence is 17 residues long. This CDR3 is CATSDRLAGGPKDERFF. The CDR3 nucleotides read TGTGCTACCAGTGATAGACTAGCGGGAGGGCCTAAGGATGAGCGGTTCTTC.

This sequence joins TRBV7-9 and TRBJ2-1, with 10 bases fitting TRBD2. The germline gives CDR1 SEHNR, CDR2 FQNEAQ (reference sequence). V lost 5 bases to trimming and J lost 7 bases; unmatched junction nucleotides: 20. The CDR3 length is 19 residues. The CDR3 protein is CASSPISGNPSGSGNEQFF. For the CDR3, the DNA is TGTGCCAGCAGCCCCATTAGCGGGAATCCTAGCGGGAGCGGAAATGAGCAGTTCTTC.

This clonotype was picked up many times. The chain uses TRBV6-1 and TRBJ2-1, with D perhaps being TRBD1 or TRBD2 (5 bases each). CDR1 and CDR2 (germline): MNHNS, SASEGT. Trimming cost V 4 bases and J 0 bases, with 16 bases left between them. This CDR3 comprises 17 residues. The CDR3, as DNA: TGTGCCAGCAGTGGGACCCTTCTTGGGACCTCCTACAATGAGCAGTTCTTC. It is translated as CASSGTLLGTSYNEQFF.

A note on this clonotype: With a much larger clone just one base away, this may be a read error. The CDR3 nucleotides read TGTGCCAGCAGTTTCCCTCCAGGGAGGGTCAGTCAGCCCCAGCATTTT. Translated, it gives CASSFPPGRVSQPQHF. The V call is TRBV28, the J call TRBJ1-5; the D gene is possibly TRBD1 (5 bases). Trimming removed 3 bases at V and 6 bases at J, with 18 bases between. CDR1 is MDHEN, CDR2 SYDVKM, per germline. This CDR3 contains 16 residues.

About this clonotype itself: This CDR3 fails to terminate in the conserved phenylalanine or tryptophan, so it likely reflects a read error. Because the CDR3's place on the DNA is in doubt, the DNA is left out and the CDR3 is given as listed by TCRdb. The V gene is TRBV11-1, the J gene TRBJ2-1; whether TRBD2, the table's D call, matches the DNA was not checked. The CDR3 is 16 amino acids long, termini counted. CDR1 and CDR2 (germline): SGHAT, FQDESV (reference sequence). CDR3 region: CASSLEGSGRYNEHFL.

This clonotype was detected a few times. Since a much larger clone is just one base distant, this may be a read error. The chain combines TRBV5-1 with TRBJ1-2; D uncertain. There are 12 residues in the CDR3. Germline V gives CDR1 SGHRS, CDR2 YFSETQ. CDR3 amino acids: CASRESNYDYTF. The CDR3 DNA reads as TGCGCCAGCAGGGAGAGCAACTATGACTACACCTTC.

Points on this clonotype: This may stem from a read error, because a much larger clone lies one nucleotide away. The chain uses TRBV28 and TRBJ1-2; a possible D gene is TRBD1 (6 bases). CDR1 and CDR2 (germline): MDHEN, SYDVKM. This CDR3 has 14 residues. CDR3 nucleotides: TGTGCCGGTTATGGAGGTACAGGGAGGAATGGCTACAGCTTC. Its protein is CAGYGGTGRNGYSF.

Remarks on this clonotype: The germline gene is not matched at one end of the junction; a read error may be the cause. The chain recombines TRBV6-1 with TRBJ2-7; D may be TRBD2 (6 bases). Germline values: CDR1 MNHNS, CDR2 SASEGT. This CDR3 comprises 15 residues. The CDR3 is CTSNILATEGYAQYF. The DNA of the CDR3 is TGTACCAGCAACATCCTAGCGACGGAGGGGTACGCGCAGTACTTC.

Comments on this clonotype: Germline is not matched at one junction end, which may reflect a read error. The rearrangement uses TRBV28 and TRBJ2-1; 13 nucleotides align to TRBD2. Germline CDR1 reads MDHEN; CDR2 reads SYDVKM. The CDR3 runs to 16 residues. CDR3 sequence reads: CANSPTGTSGKGEHFF. The DNA of the CDR3 is TGTGCCAACAGTCCGACCGGGACTAGCGGGAAGGGTGAGCACTTCTTC.

The chain uses TRBV7-9 and TRBJ2-3, with D maybe TRBD1 (5 bases). CDR1 is SEHNR, CDR2 FQNEAQ, per germline (reference sequence). V was trimmed by 1 base and J by 2 bases, leaving 16 bases between them. The length of the CDR3 is 17 residues. The CDR3 sequence: CASSLEAHRFPTDTQYF. CDR3 DNA: TGTGCCAGCAGCTTAGAGGCACACAGGTTCCCCACAGATACGCAGTATTTT.

The rearrangement links TRBV15 to TRBJ1-1, with a tentative D call TRBD1 (6 bases). The CDR3 covers 16 residues. V was clipped by 1 base and J by 11 bases, with 23 bases between them. CDR1 is LNHNV and CDR2 is YYDKDF in the germline V gene (reference sequence). DNA of the CDR3: TGTGCCACCAGCAGAGGGAAAGGGGGTTTAGGTGGATGGGCTTTCTTT. This codes for CATSRGKGGLGGWAFF.

The chain uses TRBV28 and TRBJ1-3; unclear D gene. In germline, CDR1 is MDHEN, CDR2 SYDVKM. This CDR3 has 13 amino acids. The V gene lost 6 bases and the J gene lost 7 bases, with 13 bases spanning the gap. The chain's CDR3 is CASSTLPGNTIYF. CDR3 bases: TGTGCCAGCAGCACACTACCGGGGAACACCATATATTTT.

For this clonotype: Since a much larger clone is just one base distant, this may be a read error. The V gene is TRBV6-6, the J gene TRBJ2-5; no reliable D call. V was cut by 6 bases and J by 1 base, with 6 bases left in between. From germline, CDR1 is MNHNY and CDR2 SVGAGI (reference sequence). This CDR3 contains 12 residues. The CDR3 here is CASSRCQETQYF. As DNA, the CDR3 is TGTGCCAGCAGCCGGTGCCAAGAGACCCAGTACTTC.

Worth noting for this clonotype: The junction departs from the called germline gene at one end, perhaps through a read error. The V call is TRBV29-1, the J call TRBJ2-3; TRBD2 aligns across 9 bases. The CDR3 is made up of 17 amino acids. The germline gives CDR1 SQVTM, CDR2 ANQGSEA. The CDR3 DNA sequence: TGCAGCGTTGAAGGTTGGCTAGCGGGAAGCAACACAGCTACGCAGGATTTT. Its protein is CSVEGWLAGSNTATQDF.

There are many counts of this clonotype. V gene TRBV6-5 combines with J gene TRBJ1-2; D is perhaps TRBD1 (5 bases). Germline values: CDR1 MNHEY, CDR2 SVGAGI. This CDR3 comprises 14 residues. The germline V and J ends were trimmed by 6 bases and 3 bases, with 14 bases remaining between them. Here the CDR3 reads CASSETVGDYGYTF. The CDR3 bases are TGTGCCAGCAGCGAGACCGTGGGGGACTATGGCTACACCTTC.